Below, 4 T cell receptor beta chains from the same sample are listed, as sequenced in a study of early T cells in non-severe SARS-CoV-2 infection. TCRdb passed the 5' RACE reads through MiXCR, listing each CDR3 protein once. Here the sample spans under 85,000 distinct CDR3 sequences, approximately 12% being singletons. Sequencing was performed on whole blood. These receptors were taken from an adult who was a healthcare worker with PCR-confirmed SARS-CoV-2 infection or an uninfected control (not recorded which).

Ten or more counts support this clonotype. The genes are TRBV18 and TRBJ1-4, with a possible D match to TRBD1 (5 bases). Germline-derived CDR1 and CDR2 are KGHSH and LQKENI. The CDR3 length is 16 residues. Trimming removed 3 bases at V and 7 bases at J, with 18 bases between. The CDR3 protein is CASSPQQGKGVEKLFF. For the CDR3, the DNA is TGTGCCAGCTCACCCCAGCAGGGCAAGGGTGTTGAAAAACTGTTTTTT.

The table lists this clonotype with a few counts. This chain connects TRBV7-3 to TRBJ2-1, with 11 bases identical to TRBD2. CDR3 length: 15 residues. CDR1 and CDR2 from the germline V gene are SGHTA and FQGTGA. J gave up 7 bases and V 5 bases, and 7 bases lay outside the gene matches. The DNA of the CDR3 is TGTGCCAGCAGCCCCTTAGCGGGGGGGCGGAATGAGCAGTTCTTC. Its translation: CASSPLAGGRNEQFF.

The rearrangement uses TRBV20-1 and TRBJ1-5; TRBD1 might be the D (5 bases). Germline CDR1 is DFQATT and CDR2 is SNEGSKA (reference sequence). Between the trimmed V and J ends, which lost 2 bases and 3 bases, there was a span of 11 bases. This CDR3 has 14 amino acids. CDR3 protein: CSARNLGVNQPQHF. For the CDR3, the DNA is TGCAGTGCTAGAAATCTAGGGGTCAATCAGCCCCAGCATTTT.

In this sample, this clonotype turned up many times. The rearrangement uses TRBV3-1 and TRBJ1-5; no definite D call. V lost 1 base and J lost 1, with 8 bases in between. There are 15 residues in the CDR3. Germline CDR1 is LGHDT and CDR2 is YNNKEL (reference sequence). The CDR3 DNA reads TGTGCCAGCAGCCAAGGGGTTGCCAGCAATCAGCCCCAGCATTTT. Amino acid sequence: CASSQGVASNQPQHF.